One and the same sample provided the 2 T cell receptor beta chains below, sequenced in a study of glioma-infiltrating T cells. Amplification of TCR alpha and beta CDR3 regions from RNA used iRepertoire nested multiplex PCR. Using its own MiXCR run on the multiplex PCR reads, TCRdb lists one record per CDR3 protein. Altogether a few hundred thousand distinct CDR3 sequences are present, 41% being singletons, with the ten largest covering 9.5% to 15%. The specimen sequenced was glioma tissue, nonneoplastic brain tissue, or PBMCs (not recorded which). Every receptor here comes from a human donor with low-grade glioma or glioblastoma, undergoing nonglioma brain surgery, or in good health (not recorded which).

This chain joins TRBV2 and TRBJ1-1, with 8 bases fitting TRBD1. The CDR3 totals 15 residues. Looked up from germline, CDR1 is SNHLY and CDR2 is FYNNEI. J was trimmed by 4 bases and V by 9 bases; bases with no gene match: 13. The CDR3 loop reads CASLKPTGGSTEAFF. The CDR3 DNA reads TGTGCCAGTCTCAAACCCACAGGGGGTTCCACTGAAGCTTTCTTT.

This chain uses TRBV19 with TRBJ2-2, with 7 bases aligning to TRBD1. V dropped 7 bases and J dropped 3; count of bases not matched to a gene: 8. The germline V gene encodes CDR1 LNHDA and CDR2 SQIVND (reference sequence). This CDR3 spans 15 amino acids. This chain's CDR3 is CASTPGQLYTGELFF. The CDR3 nucleotides are TGTGCCAGTACCCCGGGACAGCTATACACCGGGGAGCTGTTTTTT.